This T cell receptor (beta chain) is drawn from a study of T cell responses to AZD1222 COVID-19 vaccine. Study-wide points: Donors were chiefly white British, with a greater number of females, and clonal diversity was perhaps underestimated. Across spike, vaccine-associated CD4 TCRs were found, dominant at 160-218 and 743-854. Seropositivity was recorded at baseline in only a handful of AZD1222 recipients.

As regards this clone: Its antigen remains unknown.

The CDR3 sequence is 14 residues long. CDR1 is KGHSH and CDR2 is LQKENI in the germline V gene. V gave up 5 bases and J gave up 1 base, with 11 bases separating them. Clones were sequenced by immunoSEQ multiplex PCR, and TCRdb holds only the in-frame ones, with some missing. The sample contains 130,000 or so clones, about nine tenths of which appear only once. The receptor was derived from an adult who received the AZD1222 COVID-19 vaccine. The sample here was peripheral blood, taken 28 days after the second AZD1222 dose. The chain employs TRBV18 and TRBJ1-1; D call uncertain. For the CDR3, the DNA is TGTGCCAGCTCATCCAAACATGGGAACACTGAAGCTTTCTTT. It is translated as CASSSKHGNTEAFF.